This T cell receptor (beta chain) was recorded in a study of shared T cell receptors in the human thymus. Data came from immunoSEQ multiplex PCR; TCRdb stores just in-frame clones and leaves some out. The repertoire holds about 710,000 clones, with 80% to 90% as singletons. CDR1 and CDR2 from the germline V gene are SGHDN and FVKESK. V lost 0 bases to trimming and J lost 8 bases; unmatched junction nucleotides: 10. The CDR3 loop spans 16 amino acids. These data were also filed under a second study, of human thymus T cells. Per that study: Obtained as resections during corrective heart surgery, the thymus tissue was then studied.

This TCR derives from a boy in the first two years of life with a congenital heart defect. Specimen: thymocytes. This rearrangement joins TRBV14 to TRBJ1-2, with TRBD1 matching over 9 bases. In DNA form, the CDR3 reads TGTGCCAGCAGCCAAGACCCGGGACAGGGAAATCGGGGCTACACCTTC. It is translated as CASSQDPGQGNRGYTF.